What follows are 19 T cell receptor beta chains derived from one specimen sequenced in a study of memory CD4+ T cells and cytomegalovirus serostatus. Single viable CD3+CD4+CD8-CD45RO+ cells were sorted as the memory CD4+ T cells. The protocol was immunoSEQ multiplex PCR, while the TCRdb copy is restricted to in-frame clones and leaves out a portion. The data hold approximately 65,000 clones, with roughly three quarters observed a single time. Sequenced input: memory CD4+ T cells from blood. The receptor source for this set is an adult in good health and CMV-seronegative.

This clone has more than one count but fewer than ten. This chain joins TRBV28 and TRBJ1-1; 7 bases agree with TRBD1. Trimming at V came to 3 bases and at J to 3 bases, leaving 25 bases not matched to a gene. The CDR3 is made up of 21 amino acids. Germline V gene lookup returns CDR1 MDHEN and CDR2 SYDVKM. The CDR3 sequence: CASSFPGGQGDRRSRYTEAFF. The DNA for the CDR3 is TGTGCCAGCAGTTTCCCAGGCGGGCAGGGGGATCGTAGAAGTCGGTACACTGAAGCTTTCTTT.

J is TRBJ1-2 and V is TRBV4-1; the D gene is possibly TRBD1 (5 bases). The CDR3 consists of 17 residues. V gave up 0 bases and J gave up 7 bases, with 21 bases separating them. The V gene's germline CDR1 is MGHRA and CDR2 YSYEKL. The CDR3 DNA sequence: TGCGCCAGCAGCCAAGACCAACGAGGGACGTCGGACGGTGGCTACACCTTC. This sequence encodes CASSQDQRGTSDGGYTF.

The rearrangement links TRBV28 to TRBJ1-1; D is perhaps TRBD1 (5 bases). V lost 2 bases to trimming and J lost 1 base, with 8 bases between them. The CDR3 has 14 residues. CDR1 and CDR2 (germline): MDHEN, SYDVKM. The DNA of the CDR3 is TGTGCCAGCAGTTTACCCACAGGGAACACTGAAGCTTTCTTT. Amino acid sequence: CASSLPTGNTEAFF.

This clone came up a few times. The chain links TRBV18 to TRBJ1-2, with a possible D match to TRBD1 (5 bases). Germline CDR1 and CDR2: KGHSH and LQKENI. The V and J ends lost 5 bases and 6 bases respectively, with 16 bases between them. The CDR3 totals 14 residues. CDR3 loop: CASSSQGDGDGYTF. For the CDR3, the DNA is TGTGCCAGCTCATCTCAGGGAGATGGGGATGGCTACACCTTC.

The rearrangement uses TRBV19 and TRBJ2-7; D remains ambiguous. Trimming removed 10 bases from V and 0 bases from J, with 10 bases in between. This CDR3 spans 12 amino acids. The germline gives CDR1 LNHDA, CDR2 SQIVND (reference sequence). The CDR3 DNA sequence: TGTGCCACCTCACTAAGCTCCTACGAGCAGTACTTC. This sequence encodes CATSLSSYEQYF.

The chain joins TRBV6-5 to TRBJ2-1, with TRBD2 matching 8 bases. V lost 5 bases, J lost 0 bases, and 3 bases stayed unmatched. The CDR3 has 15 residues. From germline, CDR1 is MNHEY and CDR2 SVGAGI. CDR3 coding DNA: TGTGCCAGCAGTACCACTAGCGGCTCCTACAATGAGCAGTTCTTC. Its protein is CASSTTSGSYNEQFF.

The CDR3 sequence: CAWSGQGTGELFF. The CDR3 DNA reads as TGTGCCTGGAGTGGGCAGGGCACCGGGGAGCTGTTTTTT. The chain has TRBV30 and TRBJ2-2; a weak D match, TRBD1 (5 bases). The CDR3 is made up of 13 amino acids. V lost 1 base and J lost 4, with 7 bases in between. Germline-derived CDR1 and CDR2 are GTSNPN and SVGIG (reference sequence).

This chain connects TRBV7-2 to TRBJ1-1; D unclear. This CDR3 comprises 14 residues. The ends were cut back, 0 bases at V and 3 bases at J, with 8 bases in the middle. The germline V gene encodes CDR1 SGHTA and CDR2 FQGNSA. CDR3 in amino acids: CASSLADGYTEAFF. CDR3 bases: TGTGCCAGCAGCTTAGCGGACGGATACACTGAAGCTTTCTTT.

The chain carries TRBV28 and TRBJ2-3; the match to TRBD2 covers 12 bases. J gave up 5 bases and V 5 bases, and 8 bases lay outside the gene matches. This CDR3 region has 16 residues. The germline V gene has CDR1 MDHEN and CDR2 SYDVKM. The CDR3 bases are TGTGCCAGCAGTCAGACTAGCGGGAGCGCGGGAGATACGCAGTATTTT. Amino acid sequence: CASSQTSGSAGDTQYF. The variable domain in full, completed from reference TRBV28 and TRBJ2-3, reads DVKVTQSSRYLVKRTGEKVFLECVQDMDHENMFWYRQDPGLGLRLIYFSYDVKMKEKGDIPEGYSVSREKKERFSLILESASTNQTSMYLCASSQTSGSAGDTQYFGPGTRLTVL.

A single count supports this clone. The CDR3 DNA is TGTGCCAGCAGCTTGGCCGCTGGAGGGGGGTACTACGAGCAGTACTTC. Protein sequence: CASSLAAGGGYYEQYF. This chain uses TRBV5-6 with TRBJ2-7; tentatively, D is TRBD1 or TRBD2 (6 bases each). Trimming shortened V by 0 bases and J by 3 bases, and 16 bases separated the two germline ends. CDR1 and CDR2 from the germline V gene are SGHDT and YYEEEE. CDR3 length equals 16 residues.

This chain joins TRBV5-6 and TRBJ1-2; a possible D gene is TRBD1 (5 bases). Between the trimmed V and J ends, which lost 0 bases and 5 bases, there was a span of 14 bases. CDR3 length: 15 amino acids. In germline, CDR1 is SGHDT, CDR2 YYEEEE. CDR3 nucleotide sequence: TGTGCCAGCAGCTTGGGAGGGACTGGAGTGTATGGCTACACCTTC. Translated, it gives CASSLGGTGVYGYTF.

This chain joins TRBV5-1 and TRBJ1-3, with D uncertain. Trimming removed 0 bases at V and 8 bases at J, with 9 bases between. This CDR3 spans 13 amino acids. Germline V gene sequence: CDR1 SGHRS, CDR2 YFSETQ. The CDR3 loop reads CASSLGFRDTIYF. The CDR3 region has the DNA TGCGCCAGCAGCTTGGGATTTCGGGACACCATATATTTT.

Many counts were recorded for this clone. The CDR3 DNA reads as TGTGCCAGCAGCTCCGGACTACCTACGAACACCGGGGAGCTGTTTTTT. It encodes CASSSGLPTNTGELFF. J is TRBJ2-2 and V is TRBV7-2; perhaps TRBD2 as D (6 bases). Trimming stripped 4 bases from V and 0 bases from J, with 12 bases between. From germline, CDR1 is SGHTA and CDR2 FQGNSA. This CDR3 contains 16 residues.

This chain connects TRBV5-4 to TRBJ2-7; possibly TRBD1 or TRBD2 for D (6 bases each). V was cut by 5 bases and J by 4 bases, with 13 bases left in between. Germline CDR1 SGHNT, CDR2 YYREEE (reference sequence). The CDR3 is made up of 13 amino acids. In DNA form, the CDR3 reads TGTGCCAGCAGGTTCGGAGGGGGGTACGAGCAGTACTTC. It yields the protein CASRFGGGYEQYF. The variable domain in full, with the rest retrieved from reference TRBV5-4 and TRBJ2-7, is ETGVTQSPTHLIKTRGQQVTLRCSSQSGHNTVSWYQQALGQGPQFIFQYYREEENGRGNFPPRFSGLQFPNYSSELNVNALELDDSALYLCASRFGGGYEQYFGPGTRLTVT.

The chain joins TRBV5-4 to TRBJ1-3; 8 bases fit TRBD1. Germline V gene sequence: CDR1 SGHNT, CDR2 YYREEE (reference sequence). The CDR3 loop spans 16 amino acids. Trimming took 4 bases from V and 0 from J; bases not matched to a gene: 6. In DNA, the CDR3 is TGTGCCAGCAGCCGGGTGGACAGGGCCTCTGGAAACACCATATATTTT. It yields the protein CASSRVDRASGNTIYF.

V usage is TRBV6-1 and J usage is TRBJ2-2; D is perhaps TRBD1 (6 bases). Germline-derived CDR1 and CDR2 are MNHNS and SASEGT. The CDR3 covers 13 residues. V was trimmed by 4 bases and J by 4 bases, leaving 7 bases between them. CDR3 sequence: CASSGDTTGELFF. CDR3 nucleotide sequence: TGTGCCAGCAGTGGGGACACCACCGGGGAGCTGTTTTTT.

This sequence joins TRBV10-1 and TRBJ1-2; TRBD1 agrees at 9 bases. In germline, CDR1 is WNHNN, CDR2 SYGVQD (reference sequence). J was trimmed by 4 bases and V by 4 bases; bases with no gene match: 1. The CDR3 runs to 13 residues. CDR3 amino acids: CASSGDRVYGYTF. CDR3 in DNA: TGCGCCAGCAGTGGGGACAGGGTCTATGGCTACACCTTC.

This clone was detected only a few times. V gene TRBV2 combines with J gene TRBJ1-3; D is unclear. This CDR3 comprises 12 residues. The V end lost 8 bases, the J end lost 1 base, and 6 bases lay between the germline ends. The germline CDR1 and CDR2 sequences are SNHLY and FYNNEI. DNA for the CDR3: TGTGCCAGCTCCGGGTCTGGAAACACCATATATTTT. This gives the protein CASSGSGNTIYF.

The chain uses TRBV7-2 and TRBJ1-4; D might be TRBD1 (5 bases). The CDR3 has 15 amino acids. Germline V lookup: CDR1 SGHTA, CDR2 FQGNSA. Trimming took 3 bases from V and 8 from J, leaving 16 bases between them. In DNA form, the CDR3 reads TGTGCCAGCAGCTTGCAGGGCTCGTATCTCGAAAAACTGTTTTTT. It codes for CASSLQGSYLEKLFF.